A single sample is the source of the 32 T cell receptor beta chains below, sequenced in a study of blood T cell repertoires in COVID-19. The protocol was immunoSEQ multiplex PCR, while the TCRdb copy is restricted to in-frame clones and leaves out a portion. The table includes roughly 430,000 clones, around 90% detected once. The source material was PBMCs or T cells enriched from blood (not recorded which). Receptors were obtained from a woman aged 40 to 50 with acute COVID-19.

The chain uses TRBV27 and TRBJ2-1; D uncertain. V was cut by 1 base and J by 7 bases, with 8 bases left in between. The CDR3 covers 13 residues. CDR1 is MNHEY and CDR2 is SMNVEV in the germline V gene (reference sequence). The CDR3 DNA sequence: TGTGCCAGCAGTTTATTTCGGTTTAATGAGCAGTTCTTC. This codes for CASSLFRFNEQFF.

This chain joins TRBV19 and TRBJ1-1; D is unclear. V was cut by 7 bases and J by 0 bases, with 12 bases left in between. Per the germline V gene, CDR1 is LNHDA and CDR2 is SQIVND (reference sequence). This CDR3 has 14 residues. The CDR3: CASNKAGMNTEAFF. CDR3 in DNA: TGTGCCAGTAACAAGGCCGGGATGAACACTGAAGCTTTCTTT.

V usage is TRBV7-2 and J usage is TRBJ2-7; D uncertain. Germline V gene data show CDR1 as SGHTA and CDR2 as FQGNSA. Trimming shortened V by 1 base and J by 6 bases, and 13 bases separated the two germline ends. CDR3 length: 14 residues. The CDR3 DNA reads TGTGCCAGCAGCTTAGGATTGGGTTCGGGCGAGCAGTACTTC. Translated: CASSLGLGSGEQYF.

The chain uses TRBV20-1 and TRBJ1-1, with TRBD1 identical over 7 bases. With 6 bases clipped from V and 9 bases from J, the junction kept 4 bases outside the gene matches. The CDR3 is 10 residues long. Germline V gene data show CDR1 as DFQATT and CDR2 as SNEGSKA (reference sequence). CDR3 DNA sequence: TGCAGTGCAAAGACAGGGAAAGCTTTCTTT. Encoded protein: CSAKTGKAFF.

The V call is TRBV27, the J call TRBJ1-1, with 7 bases fitting TRBD1. V was clipped by 2 bases and J by 2 bases; unmatched bases: 2. CDR1 and CDR2 (germline): MNHEY, SMNVEV (reference sequence). This CDR3 region has 14 residues. CDR3 bases: TGTGCCAGCAGTTTACGGGACAGAAACACTGAAGCTTTCTTT. As protein: CASSLRDRNTEAFF.

CDR3 sequence: CAISETGPSNQPQHF. In DNA, the CDR3 is TGTGCCATCAGTGAGACAGGGCCTAGCAATCAGCCCCAGCATTTT. The rearrangement joins TRBV10-3 to TRBJ1-5; tentatively, D is TRBD1 (6 bases). CDR3 size: 15 residues. Germline assignment: CDR1 ENHRY and CDR2 SYGVKD. V was shortened by 2 bases and J by 0 bases, with 8 bases between the two germline ends.

The chain combines TRBV24-1 with TRBJ2-1, with a possible D match to TRBD2 (5 bases). V was trimmed by 5 bases and J by 0 bases, leaving 13 bases between them. The germline V gene encodes CDR1 KGHDR and CDR2 SFDVKD. This CDR3 has 16 amino acids. The CDR3: CATSGLAADSYNEQFF. The CDR3 nucleotides are TGTGCCACCAGTGGCCTAGCAGCTGACTCCTACAATGAGCAGTTCTTC.

V and J are TRBV5-1 and TRBJ2-7, with TRBD2 identical over 10 bases. Looked up from germline, CDR1 is SGHRS and CDR2 is YFSETQ. The CDR3 spans 17 residues. V lost 3 bases to trimming and J lost 0 bases; unmatched junction nucleotides: 9. The CDR3 protein is CASSSSSGGPSSYEQYF. The DNA for the CDR3 is TGCGCCAGCAGCTCAAGTAGCGGGGGGCCAAGCTCCTACGAGCAGTACTTC.

This clone has only one observation. The chain carries TRBV9 and TRBJ2-5, with D maybe TRBD2 (5 bases). Trimming removed 7 bases from V and 3 bases from J, with 13 bases in between. Germline V gives CDR1 SGDLS, CDR2 YYNGEE. The CDR3 covers 13 residues. In DNA, the CDR3 is TGTGCCAGCGGAGGACTCGGAAAAGAGACCCAGTACTTC. Translated: CASGGLGKETQYF.

The chain joins TRBV18 to TRBJ2-7, with 7 bases matching TRBD1. The CDR3 has 14 residues. Trimming cost V 1 base and J 6 bases; bases outside gene matches: 6. Germline CDR1 KGHSH, CDR2 LQKENI. The CDR3, as DNA: TGTGCCAGCTCACCACAGGGGGCGGTTGGCGAGCAGTACTTC. Residues: CASSPQGAVGEQYF.

The chain has TRBV6-5 and TRBJ1-3; D is possibly TRBD1 (6 bases). Trimming took off 6 bases at V and 9 bases at J, with 15 bases between the two ends. The CDR3 covers 13 residues. The germline V gene encodes CDR1 MNHEY and CDR2 SVGAGI. The CDR3 is CASSAPLGATIYF. CDR3 DNA sequence: TGTGCCAGCAGCGCCCCTCTGGGGGCCACCATATATTTT.

The V and J genes are TRBV30 and TRBJ2-7; TRBD2 is a possible D gene (5 bases). The V gene's germline CDR1 is GTSNPN and CDR2 SVGIG (reference sequence). The CDR3 consists of 14 residues. Trimming pared 5 bases from V and 7 bases from J, leaving 21 bases between. As DNA, the CDR3 is TGTGCCTGGGGGGAGACATTCCCCCTGGGGGAGCAGTACTTC. This encodes CAWGETFPLGEQYF.

The chain recombines TRBV23-1 with TRBJ1-5; the D is unclear. TRBV23-1 is an ORF; its function is uncertain. The CDR3 length is 14 residues. The ends were cut back, 0 bases at V and 5 bases at J, with 8 bases in the middle. CDR3 sequence reads: CASSQSRFDQPQHF. The CDR3 region has the DNA TGCGCCAGCAGTCAATCGCGTTTCGATCAGCCCCAGCATTTT.

Here the CDR3 DNA reads TGTGCCAGCAGTAGAGGGGGGGACTATGGCTACACCTTC. This encodes CASSRGGDYGYTF. The chain links TRBV6-5 to TRBJ1-2; possibly TRBD1 for D (6 bases). This CDR3 is 13 amino acids long. The V and J ends lost 5 bases and 3 bases respectively, with 10 bases between them. Per germline, CDR1 MNHEY and CDR2 SVGAGI.

The chain combines TRBV2 with TRBJ2-1; 10 bases are a match to TRBD1. The junction had 8 bases not matched to a gene; V was cut back by 5 bases and J by 7 bases. This CDR3 contains 15 residues. Germline V gene sequence: CDR1 SNHLY, CDR2 FYNNEI. The DNA of the CDR3 is TGTGCCAGCAGTTTCCGGGACAGGGGCCTTAATGAGCAGTTCTTC. Protein product: CASSFRDRGLNEQFF.

The CDR3 region has the DNA TGTGCCAGCAGCCCCGCCGGAGCAATTGGAAACACCATATATTTT. This translates into CASSPAGAIGNTIYF. The chain recombines TRBV11-3 with TRBJ1-3; the D is unclear. There are 15 residues in the CDR3. Germline values: CDR1 SGHNT, CDR2 YENEEA. Between the trimmed V and J ends, which lost 5 bases and 3 bases, there was a span of 14 bases. Full variable domain (rest looked up from reference TRBV11-3 and TRBJ1-3): EAGVVQSPRYKIIEKKQPVAFWCNPISGHNTLYWYLQNLGQGPELLIRYENEEAVDDSQLPKDRFSAERLKGVDSTLKIQPAELGDSAVYLCASSPAGAIGNTIYFGEGSWLTVV.

The chain couples TRBV9 to TRBJ1-4; no firm D call. CDR3 size: 15 residues. Trimming removed 4 bases at V and 5 bases at J, with 15 bases between. The germline gives CDR1 SGDLS, CDR2 YYNGEE. CDR3 bases: TGTGCCAGCAGCCCCCGAGCGCAGCTGAATGAAAAACTGTTTTTT. As protein: CASSPRAQLNEKLFF. Full variable domain (remainder filled in from reference TRBV9 and TRBJ1-4): DSGVTQTPKHLITATGQRVTLRCSPRSGDLSVYWYQQSLDQGLQFLIQYYNGEERAKGNILERFSAQQFPDLHSELNLSSLELGDSALYFCASSPRAQLNEKLFFGSGTQLSVL.

The V call is TRBV5-1, the J call TRBJ1-2; possibly TRBD1 for D (6 bases). CDR1 is SGHRS and CDR2 is YFSETQ in the germline V gene. The CDR3 loop spans 15 amino acids. The ends were cut back, 4 bases at V and 2 bases at J, with 15 bases in the middle. Written as DNA, the CDR3 is TGCGCCAGCAGCATTACTCCGGGACACAACTATGGCTACACCTTC. This translates into CASSITPGHNYGYTF. The whole variable domain, filled in from reference TRBV5-1 and TRBJ1-2, reads KAGVTQTPRYLIKTRGQQVTLSCSPISGHRSVSWYQQTPGQGLQFLFEYFSETQRNKGNFPGRFSGRQFSNSRSEMNVSTLELGDSALYLCASSITPGHNYGYTFGSGTRLTVV.

J is TRBJ2-1 and V is TRBV13; the match to TRBD1 covers 7 bases. The V gene's germline CDR1 is PRHDT and CDR2 FYEKMQ (reference sequence). The CDR3 covers 18 residues. The ends lost 5 bases at V and 4 bases at J; junction bases unmatched: 17. The CDR3 here is CASSALVPQGSPYNEQFF. DNA of the CDR3: TGTGCCAGCAGCGCACTAGTACCACAGGGGTCACCTTACAATGAGCAGTTCTTC.

This clone has only a few counts. The V call is TRBV6-6, the J call TRBJ2-2, with a weak D call TRBD1 (6 bases). Germline-derived CDR1 and CDR2 are MNHNY and SVGAGI (reference sequence). The CDR3 length is 14 residues. With 2 bases removed from V and 6 bases from J, the gap between germline ends came to 10 bases. The CDR3 bases are TGTGCCAGCAGTTACACCCCAGGGGCCGGGGAGCTGTTTTTT. Translated, it gives CASSYTPGAGELFF.

For the CDR3, the DNA is TGTGCCAGTAGGACAGGGGACAATCAGCCCCAGCATTTT. Protein: CASRTGDNQPQHF. The genes are TRBV7-2 and TRBJ1-5; 9 nucleotides agree with TRBD1. The V gene's germline CDR1 is SGHTA and CDR2 FQGNSA. The CDR3 runs 13 residues. With 9 bases clipped from V and 3 bases from J, the junction kept 3 bases outside the gene matches.

The table lists this clone with a few counts. The chain is built from TRBV6-2 or TRBV6-3 and TRBJ2-4, with D perhaps TRBD2 (5 bases). This CDR3 comprises 14 residues. Trimming left V 0 bases short and J 8 bases short, with 11 bases between. CDR1 is MNHEY and CDR2 is SVGEGT in the germline V gene. The CDR3 is CASSYSTRRHIQYF. CDR3 coding DNA: TGTGCCAGCAGTTACTCCACACGGAGGCACATTCAGTACTTC.

As for this clone: Distinct nucleotide sequences in the sample also encode this CDR3. V is TRBV18 and J is TRBJ2-3; D unresolved. Per germline, CDR1 KGHSH and CDR2 LQKENI. V was trimmed by 3 bases and J by 0 bases, leaving 7 bases between them. The CDR3 runs to 14 residues. The CDR3 is CASSPPSSTDTQYF. The CDR3 DNA is TGTGCCAGCTCACCTCCCAGTAGCACAGATACGCAGTATTTT.

CDR3 protein: CASSYGQAYEQYF. The CDR3 region has the DNA TGTGCCAGCAGTTACGGACAGGCCTACGAGCAGTACTTC. The chain combines TRBV27 with TRBJ2-7; 7 bases are shared with TRBD1. The CDR3 length is 13 residues. Per germline, CDR1 MNHEY and CDR2 SMNVEV (reference sequence). The J segment lost 2 bases and the V segment lost 4 bases, leaving 2 bases of the junction unmatched.

J is TRBJ1-3 and V is TRBV30; a weak D match, TRBD1 (6 bases). The V gene's germline CDR1 is GTSNPN and CDR2 SVGIG (reference sequence). Trimming stripped 4 bases from V and 3 bases from J, with 16 bases between. This CDR3 region has 15 residues. CDR3 region: CAWMRGALGGNTIYF. DNA of the CDR3: TGTGCCTGGATGCGGGGGGCGCTTGGTGGAAACACCATATATTTT. The whole variable domain, filled in from reference TRBV30 and TRBJ1-3, reads SQTIHQWPATLVQPVGSPLSLECTVEGTSNPNLYWYRQAAGRGLQLLFYSVGIGQISSEVPQNLSASRPQDRQFILSSKKLLLSDSGFYLCAWMRGALGGNTIYFGEGSWLTVV.

Points on this clone: Different DNA sequences within this sample yield the same CDR3. This chain links TRBV7-9 with TRBJ1-6; 7 nucleotides match TRBD1. V trimming: 5 bases; J trimming: 7 bases; junction bases outside the gene matches: 5. This CDR3 contains 14 residues. Germline V gene data show CDR1 as SEHNR and CDR2 as FQNEAQ (reference sequence). CDR3 residues: CASSRDSLNSPLHF. CDR3 bases: TGTGCCAGCAGCCGGGACAGCCTGAATTCACCCCTCCACTTT.

The chain recombines TRBV27 with TRBJ1-5; 8 nucleotides align to TRBD1. Germline V CDR1 and CDR2: MNHEY, SMNVEV (reference sequence). CDR3 size: 14 residues. V gave up 8 bases and J gave up 6 bases; unmatched junction bases: 9. CDR3 in amino acids: CASWTGWDSQPQHF. The CDR3 DNA reads as TGTGCCAGCTGGACAGGGTGGGACAGTCAGCCCCAGCATTTT.

The rearrangement links TRBV5-1 to TRBJ2-5; 8 nucleotides agree with TRBD1. V trimming: 4 bases; J trimming: 5 bases; junction bases outside the gene matches: 10. Looked up from germline, CDR1 is SGHRS and CDR2 is YFSETQ. This CDR3 has 15 amino acids. The CDR3 DNA reads as TGCGCCAGCAGCCTTTTCAGGGGGCTTCGGGAGACCCAGTACTTC. Protein product: CASSLFRGLRETQYF.

The V gene is TRBV7-8, the J gene TRBJ2-3; 11 bases match TRBD2. The V gene's germline CDR1 is SGHVS and CDR2 FQNEAQ. The ends lost 5 bases at V and 6 bases at J; junction bases unmatched: 10. The CDR3 runs to 16 residues. CDR3 DNA: TGTGCCAGCAGCATCCGGCTAGCGGGGGGCATGGATACGCAGTATTTT. The encoded protein is CASSIRLAGGMDTQYF. The full variable domain, its missing parts supplied by reference TRBV7-8 and TRBJ2-3, is GAGVSQSPRYKVAKRGQDVALRCDPISGHVSLFWYQQALGQGPEFLTYFQNEAQLDKSGLPSDRFFAERPEGSVSTLKIQRTQQEDSAVYLCASSIRLAGGMDTQYFGPGTRLTVL.

The chain carries TRBV15 and TRBJ1-2, with 8 bases aligning to TRBD1. After removal of 3 bases from V and 7 bases from J, the junction contained 7 bases not matched to a gene. This CDR3 region has 14 residues. CDR1 and CDR2 from the germline V gene are LNHNV and YYDKDF (reference sequence). The CDR3 bases are TGTGCCACCAGCAGGGACAGGGAATGGAGTGGCTACACCTTC. As protein: CATSRDREWSGYTF.

The table lists this clone with a few counts. The gene calls are TRBV5-4 and TRBJ2-4; 7 bases line up with TRBD2. Germline V gene data show CDR1 as SGHNT and CDR2 as YYREEE (reference sequence). CDR3 length: 14 residues. V trimming: 3 bases; J trimming: 3 bases; junction bases outside the gene matches: 3. The CDR3 DNA follows: TGTGCCAGCAGCTCCCCGGGAGGCAAAAACATTCAGTACTTC. Residues: CASSSPGGKNIQYF. Supplemented by reference TRBV5-4 and TRBJ2-4, the full variable domain reads ETGVTQSPTHLIKTRGQQVTLRCSSQSGHNTVSWYQQALGQGPQFIFQYYREEENGRGNFPPRFSGLQFPNYSSELNVNALELDDSALYLCASSSPGGKNIQYFGAGTRLSVL.

The chain combines TRBV29-1 with TRBJ2-7; D remains ambiguous. The V and J ends lost 0 bases and 4 bases respectively, with 16 bases between them. CDR1 SQVTM and CDR2 ANQGSEA come from the germline V gene. There are 15 residues in the CDR3. The CDR3 loop reads CSVEERRGEKYEQYF. The CDR3 nucleotides are TGCAGCGTTGAAGAAAGGAGAGGCGAGAAGTACGAGCAGTACTTC.